The 21 T cell receptor beta chains listed next were all sequenced from one sample in a study of T cells in tumors after PD-1 blockade. The assay was immunoSEQ multiplex PCR, and TCRdb's table has in-frame clones only and misses some. The sample has more than 50,000 clones, around 74% seen once; the top ten hold 4.7%. Material: PBMCs, obtained after anti-PD-1 treatment. These receptors all stem from a human donor with basal cell carcinoma.

This sequence joins TRBV6-5 and TRBJ2-5; 8 bases align to TRBD2. J lost 5 bases, V lost 6 bases, and 2 bases had no gene match. The CDR3 spans 12 residues. The germline gives CDR1 MNHEY, CDR2 SVGAGI. The CDR3 loop reads CASSPGGETQYF. The CDR3 DNA reads TGTGCCAGCAGCCCGGGGGGGGAGACCCAGTACTTC.

The V gene is TRBV6-2 or TRBV6-3, the J gene TRBJ2-5; a possible D gene is TRBD1 (6 bases). Germline CDR1 is MNHEY and CDR2 is SVGEGT. Trimming removed 3 bases from V and 4 bases from J, with 12 bases in between. The CDR3 covers 14 residues. The CDR3 reads CASSYKSRGETQYF. The CDR3 nucleotides are TGTGCCAGCAGTTATAAGAGCAGGGGAGAGACCCAGTACTTC.

A few counts support this clone. The chain recombines TRBV27 with TRBJ2-1; 9 bases fit TRBD1. The trim removed 2 bases at V and 10 bases at J, leaving 12 bases unmatched. CDR1 and CDR2 (germline): MNHEY, SMNVEV (reference sequence). The CDR3 loop spans 16 amino acids. CDR3 residues: CASSLSGQGWNREQFF. The CDR3 DNA reads as TGTGCCAGCAGTTTAAGCGGACAGGGGTGGAATCGGGAGCAGTTCTTC.

The chain combines TRBV6-5 with TRBJ1-4, with no clear D. Trimming stripped 7 bases from V and 3 bases from J, with 12 bases between. Germline lookup yields CDR1 MNHEY and CDR2 SVGAGI. The CDR3 has 14 amino acids. The CDR3 bases are TGTGCCAGCACCACTGGGTCTGCTAATGAAAAACTGTTTTTT. Protein: CASTTGSANEKLFF.

The chain uses TRBV4-1 and TRBJ2-2; 9 bases fit TRBD1. The germline gives CDR1 MGHRA, CDR2 YSYEKL. The trim removed 0 bases at V and 5 bases at J, leaving 16 bases unmatched. CDR3 length equals 20 residues. The CDR3 loop reads CASSQDKGGLDRGWTGELFF. The CDR3 coding sequence is TGCGCCAGCAGCCAAGATAAGGGCGGTTTGGACAGGGGTTGGACCGGGGAGCTGTTTTTT.

The chain couples TRBV3-1 (or the pseudogene TRBV3-2) to TRBJ1-6; D uncertain. Trimming cost V 4 bases and J 6 bases, with 7 bases left between them. From germline, CDR1 is LGHDT and CDR2 YNNKEL (reference sequence). The CDR3 is made up of 13 amino acids. CDR3: CASSPSFNSPLHF. The CDR3 DNA sequence: TGTGCCAGCAGCCCCTCTTTTAATTCACCCCTCCACTTT.

The chain recombines TRBV5-1 with TRBJ1-5, with 8 bases that match TRBD1. The CDR3 has 14 amino acids. Trimming removed 0 bases from V and 4 bases from J; junction bases left unmatched: 0. CDR1 is SGHRS and CDR2 is YFSETQ in the germline V gene. The CDR3 region has the DNA TGCGCCAGCAGCTTGGACAGGGGGAATCAGCCCCAGCATTTT. Its protein is CASSLDRGNQPQHF.

This chain joins TRBV5-1 and TRBJ2-3; 7 bases are a match to TRBD2. Unmatched junction bases numbered 4, after V lost 5 bases and J lost 1 base. From germline, CDR1 is SGHRS and CDR2 YFSETQ. The CDR3 covers 14 residues. The CDR3 DNA sequence: TGCGCCAGCAGTTGGGCGGGGGGCACAGATACGCAGTATTTT. This encodes CASSWAGGTDTQYF.

This chain connects TRBV2 to TRBJ2-3, with D unclear. Trimming removed 7 bases from V and 7 bases from J, with 15 bases in between. Germline V gene lookup returns CDR1 SNHLY and CDR2 FYNNEI. CDR3 length equals 13 residues. Here the CDR3 DNA reads TGTGCCAGCAACGAGGCGAGCCCCCATACGCAGTATTTT. It specifies CASNEASPHTQYF.

This clone was picked up one time. V and J are TRBV10-3 and TRBJ2-3, with TRBD2 matching 8 bases. Germline trimming cut 4 bases from V and 5 bases from J; bases unmatched to any gene: 8. The CDR3 covers 15 residues. CDR1 is ENHRY and CDR2 is SYGVKD in the germline V gene. The CDR3 bases are TGTGCCATCAGTGTTGGCGGGGGGCCAGGAGATACGCAGTATTTT. Protein: CAISVGGGPGDTQYF.

This clone was counted between two and nine times. The chain employs TRBV16 and TRBJ1-3; D unresolved. Germline CDR1 KGHSY, CDR2 FQNENV. Trimming removed 4 bases at V and 0 bases at J, with 13 bases between. CDR3 length: 16 residues. CDR3 nucleotides: TGTGCCAGCAGCCCCCCTGGGAGACTCTCTGGAAACACCATATATTTT. Translating it yields CASSPPGRLSGNTIYF.

J is TRBJ2-1 and V is TRBV7-2, with 9 positions matching TRBD2. The germline V gene encodes CDR1 SGHTA and CDR2 FQGNSA. The trim removed 3 bases at V and 7 bases at J, leaving 7 bases unmatched. CDR3 length equals 15 residues. CDR3 nucleotide sequence: TGTGCCAGCAGCTTTGGCGGGGGGGCCACGAATGAGCAGTTCTTC. Translated: CASSFGGGATNEQFF.

The V call is TRBV24-1, the J call TRBJ1-5; no definite D call. Trimming removed 0 bases from V and 1 base from J, with 9 bases in between. The CDR3 runs 16 residues. The germline gives CDR1 KGHDR, CDR2 SFDVKD. Here the CDR3 DNA reads TGTGCCACCAGTGATTTGTTGAGGAAGAGCAATCAGCCCCAGCATTTT. Protein product: CATSDLLRKSNQPQHF.

The V and J genes are TRBV6-5 and TRBJ2-7; 8 positions agree with TRBD2. Germline trimming cut 10 bases from V and 4 bases from J; bases unmatched to any gene: 9. Per germline, CDR1 MNHEY and CDR2 SVGAGI. CDR3 length: 13 amino acids. CDR3 residues: CATKRGGSYEQYF. For the CDR3, the DNA is TGTGCCACTAAACGCGGGGGGAGTTACGAGCAGTACTTC.

The chain combines TRBV10-1 with TRBJ2-3; D possibly corresponds to TRBD2 (5 bases). The germline V and J ends were trimmed by 5 bases and 6 bases, with 15 bases remaining between them. Looked up from germline, CDR1 is WNHNN and CDR2 is SYGVQD (reference sequence). The CDR3 is 14 residues long. CDR3 loop: CASSKLQRWDTQYF. The CDR3 region has the DNA TGCGCCAGCAGTAAGCTGCAGCGGTGGGATACGCAGTATTTT.

V and J are TRBV14 and TRBJ1-4; D gene ambiguous. CDR3 size: 12 residues. Trimming pared 0 bases from V and 12 bases from J, leaving 8 bases between. Germline V CDR1 and CDR2: SGHDN, FVKESK. CDR3 amino acids: CASSQDRKELFF. The CDR3 nucleotides read TGTGCCAGCAGCCAAGATCGGAAGGAACTGTTTTTT.

The chain couples TRBV4-1 to TRBJ1-6; TRBD1 is a possible D gene (5 bases). The germline V gene has CDR1 MGHRA and CDR2 YSYEKL. Deletions cut 6 bases from V and 9 bases from J, with 18 bases between. The CDR3 totals 15 residues. This CDR3 reads CASSLTWGEGSPLHF. Here the CDR3 DNA reads TGCGCCAGCAGTCTTACCTGGGGGGAAGGTTCACCCCTCCACTTT.

This clone was detected only a few times. J is TRBJ2-1 and V is TRBV19; possible D gene TRBD2, 6 bases. Germline assignment: CDR1 LNHDA and CDR2 SQIVND (reference sequence). The CDR3 has 16 residues. V was pared by 4 bases and J by 10 bases, with 23 bases between. CDR3 sequence reads: CASSTLGLPPVSEQFF. The CDR3 nucleotides read TGTGCCAGTAGTACCTTAGGACTACCCCCGGTCAGCGAGCAGTTCTTC.

V usage is TRBV3-1 (or the pseudogene TRBV3-2) and J usage is TRBJ2-2; TRBD2 matches at 8 bases. V gave up 1 base and J gave up 0 bases; unmatched junction bases: 16. This CDR3 region has 21 residues. Germline CDR1 and CDR2: LGHDT and YNNKEL (reference sequence). The CDR3 region is CASSQGFPGGAGGTNTGELFF. The CDR3 DNA reads as TGTGCCAGCAGCCAAGGTTTCCCGGGGGGTGCGGGGGGAACGAACACCGGGGAGCTGTTTTTT.

This clone occurred a few times. The rearrangement links TRBV7-2 to TRBJ2-5; D is possibly TRBD2 (5 bases). The CDR3 consists of 14 residues. Germline CDR1 reads SGHTA; CDR2 reads FQGNSA. V lost 1 base and J lost 5, with 11 bases in between. For the CDR3, the DNA is TGTGCCAGCAGCTTAGGGATGGGCGGGGAGACCCAGTACTTC. Its translation: CASSLGMGGETQYF. Supplemented by reference TRBV7-2 and TRBJ2-5, the full variable domain reads GAGVSQSPSNKVTEKGKDVELRCDPISGHTALYWYRQSLGQGLEFLIYFQGNSAPDKSGLPSDRFSAERTGGSVSTLTIQRTQQEDSAVYLCASSLGMGGETQYFGPGTRLLVL.

This clone turned up a few times. The chain couples TRBV19 to TRBJ2-6, with D hard to call. CDR3 length: 15 amino acids. CDR1 is LNHDA and CDR2 is SQIVND in the germline V gene (reference sequence). V lost 4 bases, J lost 0 bases, and 7 bases lay in between. For the CDR3, the DNA is TGTGCCAGTAGTAAACAGCACTCTGGGGCCAACGTCCTGACTTTC. Amino acid sequence: CASSKQHSGANVLTF.